The 28 T cell receptor beta chains below were found in one sample sequenced in a study of shared clonotypes between healthy human individuals. Assay: immunoSEQ multiplex PCR; the TCRdb copy retains only in-frame clones and omits some. This table holds nearly 1 million clones, 70% to 85% found once. The specimen sequenced was memory CD4+ T cells sorted from blood. Subset noted: CD45RA-negative fraction. The receptors were sampled from a man between 18 and 29 years old in good health.

Only a few counts were recorded for this clone. V and J are TRBV27 and TRBJ2-2; a weak D match, TRBD2 (5 bases). Trimming took off 5 bases at V and 4 bases at J, with 11 bases between the two ends. The germline V gene encodes CDR1 MNHEY and CDR2 SMNVEV (reference sequence). The CDR3 contains 14 residues. The CDR3 nucleotides are TGTGCCAGCAGTCTACTAGGTCGCACCGGGGAGCTGTTTTTT. This encodes CASSLLGRTGELFF.

With regard to this clone: Different DNA sequences within this sample yield the same CDR3. The chain joins TRBV29-1 to TRBJ2-2; D perhaps matches TRBD1 (6 bases). The CDR3 is 12 amino acids. V was cut by 4 bases and J by 4 bases, with 7 bases left in between. The germline CDR1 and CDR2 sequences are SQVTM and ANQGSEA. This CDR3 is CSVGGRTGELFF. For the CDR3, the DNA is TGCAGCGTTGGGGGGCGCACCGGGGAGCTGTTTTTT.

V is TRBV6-5 and J is TRBJ2-1; 10 nucleotides agree with TRBD2. V shed 3 bases and J 4 bases; nucleotides not matched to a gene: 3. The CDR3 runs to 15 residues. In germline, CDR1 is MNHEY, CDR2 SVGAGI. CDR3 protein: CASSYATSGYNEQFF. The CDR3 bases are TGTGCCAGCAGTTATGCGACTAGCGGGTACAATGAGCAGTTCTTC.

The rearrangement uses TRBV19 and TRBJ2-3, with 9 bases lining up with TRBD1. Trimming removed 9 bases from V and 4 bases from J; junction bases left unmatched: 5. The CDR3 is 13 amino acids. Looked up from germline, CDR1 is LNHDA and CDR2 is SQIVND (reference sequence). In DNA, the CDR3 is TGTGCCAGCGGACAGGGGATCCCAGATACGCAGTATTTT. Protein: CASGQGIPDTQYF.

V usage is TRBV7-9 and J usage is TRBJ2-5; D gene uncertain. Trimming left V 2 bases short and J 5 bases short, with 6 bases between. In germline, CDR1 is SEHNR, CDR2 FQNEAQ (reference sequence). The CDR3 has 12 residues. The CDR3, as DNA: TGTGCCAGCAGCTTACCTCCGGAGACCCAGTACTTC. Translated, it gives CASSLPPETQYF.

This rearrangement joins TRBV21-1 to TRBJ2-3; the table's D call TRBD2 went unverified against the DNA. TRBV21-1 is recorded as a pseudogene. CDR3 length equals 15 residues. The CDR3 loop reads CASSNSREVKDTQYF. As DNA, the CDR3 is TGTGCCAGCAGCAATAGTCGGGAGGTTAAAGATACGCAGTATTTT.

The V and J genes are TRBV7-2 and TRBJ2-3; TRBD2 might be the D (6 bases). The V end was cut by 5 bases, the J end by 2 bases, with 17 bases between. The germline V gene encodes CDR1 SGHTA and CDR2 FQGNSA. The CDR3 is made up of 16 amino acids. The CDR3 region has the DNA TGTGCCAGCAGCCCCAGAACCGGGGGAGCCACAGATACGCAGTATTTT. Its translation: CASSPRTGGATDTQYF.

This clone was seen more than once but under ten times. The V and J genes are TRBV10-3 and TRBJ2-1; 12 bases align to TRBD2. V shed 6 bases, J shed 10 bases, and the junction held 10 bases outside the gene matches. Germline V gives CDR1 ENHRY, CDR2 SYGVKD. The CDR3 covers 15 residues. This chain's CDR3 is CAISDTSGGPREQFF. CDR3 sequence (DNA): TGTGCCATCAGCGATACTAGCGGGGGGCCACGGGAGCAGTTCTTC.

The V call is TRBV4-3, the J call TRBJ2-7; D gene uncertain. Trimming stripped 1 base from V and 6 bases from J, with 13 bases between. CDR1 and CDR2 (germline): LGHNA, YSLEER. This CDR3 is built from 14 residues. The CDR3 loop is CASSQAWPSGEQYF. The CDR3 DNA is TGCGCCAGCAGCCAAGCCTGGCCGTCGGGCGAGCAGTACTTC.

This chain uses TRBV4-3 with TRBJ1-3; perhaps TRBD1 as D (5 bases). Germline V gene data show CDR1 as LGHNA and CDR2 as YSLEER. The CDR3 length is 17 residues. V was trimmed by 0 bases and J by 0 bases, leaving 12 bases between them. The CDR3 DNA is TGCGCCAGCAGCCAAGATCTGCCGGGGACCTCTGGAAACACCATATATTTT. Translated: CASSQDLPGTSGNTIYF.

This clone was observed a handful of times. The gene calls are TRBV7-2 and TRBJ2-3; possible D gene TRBD2, 5 bases. The CDR3 is 15 amino acids. CDR1 and CDR2 from the germline V gene are SGHTA and FQGNSA. Trimming stripped 3 bases from V and 3 bases from J, with 13 bases between. In nucleotides, the CDR3 is TGTGCCAGCAGCTTTTCCGGAGGTTATACAGATACGCAGTATTTT. Translated: CASSFSGGYTDTQYF.

Concerning this clone itself: The sample contains more than one DNA sequence encoding this CDR3. The chain has TRBV7-3 and TRBJ1-1, with D tentatively TRBD1 (5 bases). With 6 bases removed from V and 5 bases from J, the gap between germline ends came to 13 bases. This CDR3 is 13 amino acids long. Germline CDR1 SGHTA, CDR2 FQGTGA. In nucleotides, the CDR3 is TGTGCCAGCAGTAGCAGGGAGGGGACTGAAGCTTTCTTT. It yields the protein CASSSREGTEAFF. Full variable domain (remainder filled in from reference TRBV7-3 and TRBJ1-1): GAGVSQTPSNKVTEKGKYVELRCDPISGHTALYWYRQSLGQGPEFLIYFQGTGAADDSGLPNDRFFAVRPEGSVSTLKIQRTERGDSAVYLCASSSREGTEAFFGQGTRLTVV.

This clone was counted a single time. Additional DNA sequences in this sample encode the identical CDR3. The rearrangement uses TRBV18 and TRBJ1-5; D unresolved. This CDR3 contains 14 residues. Germline-derived CDR1 and CDR2 are KGHSH and LQKENI. Trimming removed 1 base from V and 3 bases from J, with 7 bases in between. The CDR3 DNA sequence: TGTGCCAGCTCACCACAGGGTTCCAATCAGCCCCAGCATTTT. Translated: CASSPQGSNQPQHF.

The rearrangement uses TRBV4-1 and TRBJ1-5; D uncertain. There are 14 residues in the CDR3. The V end was cut by 3 bases, the J end by 4 bases, with 10 bases between. Germline-derived CDR1 and CDR2 are MGHRA and YSYEKL. The CDR3 protein is CASSQPTENQPQHF. In nucleotides, the CDR3 is TGCGCCAGCAGCCAGCCGACGGAAAATCAGCCCCAGCATTTT.

The chain recombines TRBV5-5 with TRBJ1-4; D is perhaps TRBD1 (6 bases). Trimming pared 4 bases from V and 7 bases from J, leaving 8 bases between. Germline V gives CDR1 SGHKS, CDR2 YYEKEE (reference sequence). The CDR3 runs 12 residues. In DNA, the CDR3 is TGTGCCAGCAGCGGCAGGGGTGAAAAACTGTTTTTT. Residues: CASSGRGEKLFF.

This sequence joins TRBV6-5 and TRBJ2-2; 7 bases are shared with TRBD1. Germline-derived CDR1 and CDR2 are MNHEY and SVGAGI. V shed 0 bases, J shed 9 bases, and the junction held 7 bases outside the gene matches. This CDR3 comprises 15 residues. The CDR3 bases are TGTGCCAGCAGTTACTCGACGGTGACAGGGAGGGAGCTGTTTTTT. It specifies CASSYSTVTGRELFF.

The chain carries TRBV4-3 and TRBJ2-2; 11 bases are a match to TRBD2. There are 15 residues in the CDR3. With V trimmed by 0 bases and J by 6 bases, 0 bases remained unmatched. The germline gives CDR1 LGHNA, CDR2 YSLEER. CDR3 loop: CASSQDSGRAGELFF. In DNA form, the CDR3 reads TGCGCCAGCAGCCAAGATAGCGGGAGGGCCGGGGAGCTGTTTTTT.

V and J are TRBV2 and TRBJ1-5; 8 nucleotides agree with TRBD1. The trim removed 9 bases at V and 4 bases at J, leaving 8 bases unmatched. The CDR3 runs 14 residues. Germline V gene sequence: CDR1 SNHLY, CDR2 FYNNEI. This CDR3 is CASNTGGPNQPQHF. CDR3 nucleotides: TGTGCCAGTAACACAGGGGGTCCTAATCAGCCCCAGCATTTT.

The chain has TRBV10-3 and TRBJ2-6, with no clear D. From germline, CDR1 is ENHRY and CDR2 SYGVKD. The CDR3 is 16 amino acids. With 3 bases removed from V and 4 bases from J, the gap between germline ends came to 13 bases. CDR3 loop: CAISDMGVAGANVLTF. CDR3 sequence (DNA): TGTGCCATCAGTGACATGGGCGTGGCAGGGGCCAACGTCCTGACTTTC.

This clone showed up just once. The gene calls are TRBV15 and TRBJ2-1; D is uncertain. CDR1 is LNHNV, CDR2 YYDKDF, per germline (reference sequence). Trimming left V 1 base short and J 3 bases short, with 22 bases between. The CDR3 runs 19 residues. The CDR3 loop is CATSRAAFAGPSLYNEQFF. The CDR3 DNA reads as TGTGCCACCAGCAGAGCCGCCTTTGCTGGACCGAGCCTCTACAATGAGCAGTTCTTC.

CDR3 region: CASSLVSGRARTDTQYF. The CDR3 DNA is TGTGCCAGCAGCTTAGTTTCCGGGAGGGCCCGGACAGATACGCAGTATTTT. The chain joins TRBV7-8 to TRBJ2-3; 8 bases map to TRBD2. This CDR3 spans 17 amino acids. The germline CDR1 and CDR2 sequences are SGHVS and FQNEAQ. V lost 1 base and J lost 3; bases outside the gene matches: 9.

V gene TRBV10-3 combines with J gene TRBJ1-4; D is unresolved. The ends were cut back, 8 bases at V and 8 bases at J, with 21 bases in the middle. Germline lookup yields CDR1 ENHRY and CDR2 SYGVKD. The CDR3 extends over 15 amino acids. CDR3 region: CAISQDEGGGEKLFF. The DNA for the CDR3 is TGTGCCATCTCCCAGGATGAGGGCGGCGGGGAAAAACTGTTTTTT.

This clone was recorded only once. V and J are TRBV7-6 and TRBJ2-7, with TRBD1 matching 9 bases. With V trimmed by 4 bases and J by 2 bases, 6 bases remained unmatched. The CDR3 sequence is 15 residues long. CDR1 is SGHVS and CDR2 is FNYEAQ in the germline V gene. CDR3 region: CASSSGQGGAYEQYF. CDR3 nucleotide sequence: TGTGCCAGCAGCTCGGGACAGGGTGGGGCCTACGAGCAGTACTTC. Full variable domain (outside the CDR3, taken from reference TRBV7-6 and TRBJ2-7): GAGVSQSPRYKVTKRGQDVALRCDPISGHVSLYWYRQALGQGPEFLTYFNYEAQQDKSGLPNDRFSAERPEGSISTLTIQRTEQRDSAMYRCASSSGQGGAYEQYFGPGTRLTVT.

This clone occurred many times. The genes are TRBV30 and TRBJ1-6; weak D call: TRBD1 (6 bases). From germline, CDR1 is GTSNPN and CDR2 SVGIG (reference sequence). There are 16 residues in the CDR3. Trimming took off 4 bases at V and 9 bases at J, with 22 bases between the two ends. The DNA of the CDR3 is TGTGCCTGGACCCCACGGGGGGGGCGTGCAGGTTCACCCCTCCACTTT. Amino acid sequence: CAWTPRGGRAGSPLHF.

The chain combines TRBV7-7 with TRBJ2-2; a possible D gene is TRBD1 (6 bases). CDR1 SSHAT and CDR2 FNYEAQ come from the germline V gene (reference sequence). This CDR3 is 14 amino acids long. This CDR3 reads CASRLQGNTGELFF. The CDR3 DNA reads as TGTGCTAGCCGGTTACAGGGGAACACCGGGGAGCTGTTTTTT. Based on the CDR3 plus reference TRBV7-7 and TRBJ2-2, the full variable domain is GAGVSQSPRYKVTKRGQDVTLRCDPISSHATLYWYQQALGQGPEFLTYFNYEAQPDKSGLPSDRFSAERPEGSISTLTIQRTEQRDSAMYRCASRLQGNTGELFFGEGSRLTVL.

The V and J genes are TRBV5-1 and TRBJ1-2, with D possibly matching TRBD1 (5 bases). The CDR3 runs 13 residues. Germline CDR1 and CDR2: SGHRS and YFSETQ. Trimming cost V 6 bases and J 4 bases, with 13 bases left between them. The CDR3 is CASTDDSSYGYTF. The CDR3 DNA is TGCGCCAGCACCGATGACAGCTCCTATGGCTACACCTTC.

This clone was seen just once. The chain carries TRBV7-9 and TRBJ1-1; maybe TRBD1 (6 bases). CDR3 length: 14 residues. The V gene's germline CDR1 is SEHNR and CDR2 FQNEAQ (reference sequence). Deletions cut 5 bases from V and 4 bases from J, with 14 bases between. CDR3 nucleotides: TGTGCCAGCAGCCCACAGGGAGGTCTCACTGAAGCTTTCTTT. It codes for CASSPQGGLTEAFF.

The CDR3 sequence: CASSLPLGQETQYF. As DNA, the CDR3 is TGTGCCAGCAGCCTGCCCCTTGGGCAAGAGACCCAGTACTTC. V and J are TRBV7-9 and TRBJ2-5; D is unresolved. CDR1 is SEHNR, CDR2 FQNEAQ, per germline (reference sequence). The CDR3 extends over 14 amino acids. Trimming left V 5 bases short and J 2 bases short, with 12 bases between.